This T cell receptor beta chain was captured by sequencing in a study of persistence of HIV-infected CD4 T cells. General study points: TCRbeta richness was lower in CMV- and Gag-responding cells than in anti-CD3/anti-CD28-responding cells. Rare CMV-responding cells carrying HIV-1 proviruses were not analyzed separately for TCR.

This was the immunoSEQ version 4 assay in survey mode. Profiling relied on immunoSEQ multiplex PCR, and the TCRdb table lists in-frame clones only, not all of them. This table has 48,000 or so clones, around 75% appearing once. To note about this clone: The antigen is not known.

Germline V gives CDR1 MNHEY, CDR2 SMNVEV (reference sequence). J lost 0 bases, V lost 2 bases, and 3 bases had no gene match. This CDR3 spans 16 amino acids. Lysates of CMV-infected fibroblasts at roughly 10 ug/mL stimulated these cells. CD40L/CD69 double-negative CD45RO-high memory CD4+ T cells were collected. Suppressive ART was started during chronic HIV-1 infection in these adults. Inclusion required CMV-positive serology and CD4+ counts above 400 cells/uL. The chain carries TRBV27 and TRBJ1-3, with TRBD1 identical over 8 bases. This sequence originates from an adult man with HIV who was CMV-seropositive. This specimen consisted of CD4+ T cells sorted from PBMCs after approximately 18-hour stimulation, obtained from a patient who received antiretroviral therapy. CDR3: CASSLRQGISGNTIYF. The CDR3 DNA reads TGTGCCAGCAGTTTAAGACAGGGGATCTCTGGAAACACCATATATTTT.